Listed below are T cell receptor beta chains from one sample, sequenced in a study of beta chain features in type 1 diabetes. Only in-frame clones appear in the TCRdb table, and some are missing; sequencing was by immunoSEQ multiplex PCR. The repertoire holds about 130,000 clones, with approximately 10% as singletons. Sequenced input: central memory CD4+ T cells from blood. The receptors come from a man younger than 45 with type 1 diabetes. The CDR3 runs from the conserved cysteine through the conserved F or W. The D gene is left open where the match is weak. Only some rows state a clone size, as once, few, many or a class for expanded clones.

. TRBJ2-2 TRBV7-2 few TGTGCCAGCAGCTTGGAATTGGGGGGGCCTGGCACCGGGGAGCTGTTTTTT CASSLELGGPGTGELFF
TRBD1 TRBJ2-2 TRBV4-2 few TGTGCCAGCAGCCAAGATCAGGGGGCCAACACCGGGGAGCTGTTTTTT CASSQDQGANTGELFF
. TRBJ1-6 TRBV27 . TGTGCCAGCAGTGCCGACAGGAGAGGGGTGGTTTCACCCCTCCACTTT CASSADRRGVVSPLHF
. TRBJ1-1 TRBV18 few TGTGCCAGCTCACCAGTAGGGGACACTGAAGCTTTCTTT CASSPVGDTEAFF
. TRBJ1-5 TRBV2 . TGTGCCAGCTCTAGAGAGGGATTGGGTCAGCCCCAGCATTTT CASSREGLGQPQHF
. TRBJ1-2 TRBV2 few TGTGCCACCATGCCCCTCACGGTTGGCTACACCTTC CATMPLTVGYTF
TRBD2 TRBJ2-2 TRBV28 . TGTGCCAGCAGTTTTCTAGCGGGGGGGCCCGGGGAGCTGTTTTTT CASSFLAGGPGELFF
. TRBJ1-1 TRBV6-5 few TGTGCCAGCAGCTGGGGGGGGACCGTAGCCACTGAAGCTTTCTTT CASSWGGTVATEAFF
TRBD1 TRBJ1-6 TRBV7-9 . TGTGCCAGCAGCTTAATGGGACAGCCTAATTCACCCCTCCACTTT CASSLMGQPNSPLHF
TRBD2 TRBJ2-1 TRBV9 . TGTGCCAGCAGCGTAGGAGCGGGGGGGTACAATGAGCAGTTCTTC CASSVGAGGYNEQFF
. TRBJ1-1 TRBV11-2 . TGTGCCAGCAGCTGGGGGCTGGGCGCTGAAGCTTTCTTT CASSWGLGAEAFF
TRBD1 TRBJ2-7 TRBV18 few TGTGCCAGCTCACCATTGGGACAGGGGGCCGAGCAGTACTTC CASSPLGQGAEQYF
. TRBJ2-3 TRBV6-5 . TGTGCCAGCACGACAATGGGCACAGATACGCAGTATTTT CASTTMGTDTQYF
. TRBJ2-1 TRBV4-1 few TGCGCCAGCAGCCAAGTCTTTTTATACAATGAGCAGTTCTTC CASSQVFLYNEQFF
. TRBJ2-7 TRBV7-2 few TGTGCCAGCAGCTTAGGGCGACTAGTTATTAGCTACGAGCAGTACTTC CASSLGRLVISYEQYF
TRBD1 TRBJ1-4 TRBV7-3 . TGTGCCAGCAGCAAAACCGGGACAGGGCGTAATGAAAAACTGTTTTTT CASSKTGTGRNEKLFF
. TRBJ2-5 TRBV5-6 . TGTGCCAGCAGCCTCACTTGGGAGACCCAGTACTTC CASSLTWETQYF
TRBD1 TRBJ2-2 TRBV9 few TGTGCCAGCAGCGTAGTAGGACAGGGAACCGGGGAGCTGTTTTTT CASSVVGQGTGELFF
. TRBJ1-2 TRBV6-6 . TGTGCCAGCAGCTTCAGACTTACTAACTATGGCTACACCTTC CASSFRLTNYGYTF
. TRBJ2-3 TRBV7-3 . TGTGCCAGCAGCACGGACTACACAGATACGCAGTATTTT CASSTDYTDTQYF
. TRBJ2-3 TRBV28 . TGTGCCAGCAGTGAAACTAGCACAGATACGCAGTATTTT CASSETSTDTQYF
. TRBJ2-7 TRBV27 few TGTGCCAGCAGTACCACGGCGGGTAGTTCCTACGAGCAGTACTTC CASSTTAGSSYEQYF
. TRBJ1-2 TRBV7-8 . TGTGCCAGCAGCTTCGACAGGAACTCCTATGGCTACACCTTC CASSFDRNSYGYTF
TRBD2 TRBJ2-3 TRBV4-2 few TGTGCCAGCAGCCAGGGGACTAGTCCTTTTACGCAGTATTTT CASSQGTSPFTQYF
. TRBJ2-3 TRBV2 . TGTGCTTTCGTAAGAGGATCCACAGATACGCAGTATTTT CAFVRGSTDTQYF
TRBD1 TRBJ2-7 TRBV7-2 few TGTGCCAGCAAAACAGGGGGCCTGCACGAGCAGTACTTC CASKTGGLHEQYF
TRBD2 TRBJ2-1 TRBV9 . TGTGCCAGCAGCGTAGCGCTAGCGGGGGGGCCCAATGAGCAGTTCTTC CASSVALAGGPNEQFF